The present T cell receptor beta chain was sequenced within a study of cytomegalovirus exposure and HLA in healthy donors. This CDR3 is 14 amino acids long. The V gene's germline CDR1 is ENHRY and CDR2 SYGVKD. Losses at the gene ends were 10 bases for V and 0 bases for J; bases not matched to a gene: 3. PCR involved 60 Vbeta and 13 Jbeta primers. Some clones are missing from TCRdb's copy, which holds only in-frame ones; the method was immunoSEQ multiplex PCR. The sample has about 220,000 clones, roughly 80% seen once; the top ten hold around 6%. The chain has TRBV10-3 and TRBJ2-7, with 13 bases aligning to TRBD2. The sequenced sample was PBMCs. The sequence derives from a man in his forties in good health and CMV-seropositive. This CDR3 is CATGLAGDSYEQYF. In nucleotides, the CDR3 is TGTGCCACCGGACTAGCGGGAGACTCCTACGAGCAGTACTTC.